The table lists the clone carrying this T cell receptor beta chain with a few counts. What it recognizes is unknown. The data derive from a study of cytomegalovirus exposure and HLA in healthy donors. At the level of the study: Among about 179 million T cells, an earlier analysis found approximately 110 million unique TCR beta sequences. Notes on the study in general: According to a later analysis, most TCR beta chains associated with CMV appeared HLA-restricted. Accurate HLA-A and HLA-B prediction from TCR beta sequences was reported for most subjects.

The PCR was carried out with 60 Vbeta primers and 13 Jbeta primers. Only in-frame clones appear in the TCRdb table, and some are missing; sequencing was by immunoSEQ multiplex PCR. This sample has tens of thousands of clones; about 83% occur once, and the top ten carry 4.5% to 7%. This CDR3 spans 17 amino acids. CDR1 is SGHDT and CDR2 is YYEEEE in the germline V gene. V shed 1 base, J shed 3 bases, and the junction held 7 bases outside the gene matches. The TCR sequence derives from a woman under 30 in good health and CMV-seropositive. Material: PBMCs. The V gene is TRBV5-6, the J gene TRBJ1-5; 10 positions match TRBD1. As DNA, the CDR3 is TGTGCCAGCAGCTTGTGGGGGGACAGGGGAAACAATCAGCCCCAGCATTTT. This codes for CASSLWGDRGNNQPQHF.